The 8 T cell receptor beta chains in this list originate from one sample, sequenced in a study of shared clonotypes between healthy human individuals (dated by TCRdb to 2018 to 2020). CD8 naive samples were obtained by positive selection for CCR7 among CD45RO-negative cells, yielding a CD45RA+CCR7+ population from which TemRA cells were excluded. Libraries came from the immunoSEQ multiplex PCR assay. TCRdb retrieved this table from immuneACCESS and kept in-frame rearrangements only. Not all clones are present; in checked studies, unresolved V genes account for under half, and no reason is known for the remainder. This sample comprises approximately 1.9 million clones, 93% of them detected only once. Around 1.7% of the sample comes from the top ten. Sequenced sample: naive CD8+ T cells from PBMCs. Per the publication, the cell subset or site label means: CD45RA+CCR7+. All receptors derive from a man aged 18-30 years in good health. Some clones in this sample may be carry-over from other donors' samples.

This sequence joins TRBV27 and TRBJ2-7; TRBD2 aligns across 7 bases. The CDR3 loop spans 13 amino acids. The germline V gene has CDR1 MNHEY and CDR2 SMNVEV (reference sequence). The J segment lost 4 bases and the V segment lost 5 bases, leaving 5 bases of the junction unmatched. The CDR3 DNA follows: TGTGCCAGCAGTCTACGGACTAGGTACGAGCAGTACTTC. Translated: CASSLRTRYEQYF.

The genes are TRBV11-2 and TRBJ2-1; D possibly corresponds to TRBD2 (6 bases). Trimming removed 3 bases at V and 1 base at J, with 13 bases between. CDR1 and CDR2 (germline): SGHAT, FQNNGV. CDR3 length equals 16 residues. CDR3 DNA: TGTGCCAGCAGCTTTGCCCCTGGAGGGTCCTACAATGAGCAGTTCTTC. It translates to CASSFAPGGSYNEQFF.

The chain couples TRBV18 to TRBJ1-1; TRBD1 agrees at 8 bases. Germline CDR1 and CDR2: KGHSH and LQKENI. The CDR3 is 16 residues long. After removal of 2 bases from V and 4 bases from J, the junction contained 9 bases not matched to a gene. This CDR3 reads CASSPWQGAFGTEAFF. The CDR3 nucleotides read TGTGCCAGCTCACCATGGCAGGGGGCATTTGGCACTGAAGCTTTCTTT.

For the CDR3, the DNA is TGTGCCAGCAGTTGGGTGATTAAGGGACAGGAGGCTTTCTTT. Protein: CASSWVIKGQEAFF. The chain couples TRBV28 to TRBJ1-1; 8 bases fit TRBD1. The CDR3 is 14 amino acids. Germline CDR1 reads MDHEN; CDR2 reads SYDVKM. The V segment lost 4 bases and the J segment 11 bases; nucleotides outside the gene matches: 12.

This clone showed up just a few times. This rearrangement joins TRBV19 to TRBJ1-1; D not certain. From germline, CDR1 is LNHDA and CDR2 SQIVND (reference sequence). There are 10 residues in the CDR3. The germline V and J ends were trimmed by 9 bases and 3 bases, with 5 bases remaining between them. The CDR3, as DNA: TGTGCCAGCACCGACACTGAAGCTTTCTTT. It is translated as CASTDTEAFF.

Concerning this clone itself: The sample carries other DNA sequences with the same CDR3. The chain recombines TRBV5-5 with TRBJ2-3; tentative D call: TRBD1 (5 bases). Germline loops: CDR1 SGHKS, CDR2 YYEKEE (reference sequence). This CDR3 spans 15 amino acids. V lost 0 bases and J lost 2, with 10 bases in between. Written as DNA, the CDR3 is TGTGCCAGCAGCTTGGGCCAGGGAAACACAGATACGCAGTATTTT. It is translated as CASSLGQGNTDTQYF.

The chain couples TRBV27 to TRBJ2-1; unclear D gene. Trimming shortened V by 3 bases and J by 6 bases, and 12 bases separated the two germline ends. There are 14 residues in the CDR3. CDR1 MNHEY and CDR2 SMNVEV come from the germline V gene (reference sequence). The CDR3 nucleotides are TGTGCCAGCAGTTTGCTGGGATCGATCAATGAGCAGTTCTTC. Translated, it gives CASSLLGSINEQFF.

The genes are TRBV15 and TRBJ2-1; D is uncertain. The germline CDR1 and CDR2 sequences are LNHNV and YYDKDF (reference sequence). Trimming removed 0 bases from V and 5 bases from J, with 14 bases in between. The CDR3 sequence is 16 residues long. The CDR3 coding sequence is TGTGCCACCAGCAGAGAACGGCGCCCTGATAACAATGAGCAGTTCTTC. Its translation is CATSRERRPDNNEQFF.